This T cell receptor beta chain was recovered during a study of cytomegalovirus exposure and HLA in healthy donors. Study-wide findings and caveats: The authors confirmed in vitro that a few CMV-associated chains were specific for CMV antigens.

PCR primers comprised 60 Vbeta and 13 Jbeta primers. Assay used: immunoSEQ multiplex PCR; TCRdb lists only in-frame clones, some missing. The sample table sets out some 150,000 clones. As regards this clone: The target antigen is unknown.

Germline V CDR1 and CDR2: SGHVS, FQNEAQ. The ends lost 0 bases at V and 3 bases at J; junction bases unmatched: 2. CDR3 size: 16 residues. This TCR came from a young woman in good health and CMV-seronegative. The V gene is TRBV7-8, the J gene TRBJ2-1, with 10 nucleotides matching TRBD2. The sequenced sample was PBMCs. CDR3 residues: CASSLALAGGYNEQFF. CDR3 sequence (DNA): TGTGCCAGCAGCTTAGCCTTAGCGGGGGGCTACAATGAGCAGTTCTTC.